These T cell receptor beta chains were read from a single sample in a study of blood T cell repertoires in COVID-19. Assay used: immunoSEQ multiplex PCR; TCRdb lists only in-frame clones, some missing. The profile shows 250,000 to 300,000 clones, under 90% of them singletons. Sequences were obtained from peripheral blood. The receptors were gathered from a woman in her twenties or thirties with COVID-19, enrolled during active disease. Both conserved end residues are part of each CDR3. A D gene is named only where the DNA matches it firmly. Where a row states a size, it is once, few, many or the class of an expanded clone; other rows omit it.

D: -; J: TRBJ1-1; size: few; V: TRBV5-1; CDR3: CASSPRGGYTEAFF; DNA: TGCGCCAGCAGCCCCCGGGGGGGTTACACTGAAGCTTTCTTT
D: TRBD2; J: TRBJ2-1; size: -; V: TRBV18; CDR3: CASSRPLLAGGPHEQFF; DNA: TGTGCCAGCTCCCGACCCTTGCTAGCGGGGGGGCCTCATGAGCAGTTCTTC
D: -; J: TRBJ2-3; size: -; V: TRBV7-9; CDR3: CASSFWRDSTDTQYF; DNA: TGTGCCAGCAGCTTTTGGCGGGATAGCACAGATACGCAGTATTTT
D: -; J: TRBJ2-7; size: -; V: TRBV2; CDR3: CASSDDRYEQYF; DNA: TGTGCCAGCAGTGATGACAGATACGAGCAGTACTTC
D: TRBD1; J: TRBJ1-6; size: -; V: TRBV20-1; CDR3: CSASWGQGSNSPLHF; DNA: TGCAGTGCTAGTTGGGGACAGGGGTCTAATTCACCCCTCCACTTT
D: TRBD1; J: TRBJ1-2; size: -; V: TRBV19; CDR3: CASRQGLRGYTF; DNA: TGTGCCAGTAGACAGGGGCTTCGTGGCTACACCTTC
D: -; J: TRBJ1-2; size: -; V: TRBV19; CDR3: CASSPYRQVYGYTF; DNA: TGTGCCAGTAGTCCTTATAGACAGGTCTATGGCTACACCTTC
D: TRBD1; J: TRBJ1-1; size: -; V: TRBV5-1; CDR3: CASSPQQGMHTEAFF; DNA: TGCGCCAGCAGCCCCCAACAGGGGATGCACACTGAAGCTTTCTTT
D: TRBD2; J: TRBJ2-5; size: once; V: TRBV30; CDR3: CAWGRTSGGTETQYF; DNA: TGTGCCTGGGGCCGGACTAGCGGGGGGACAGAGACCCAGTACTTC
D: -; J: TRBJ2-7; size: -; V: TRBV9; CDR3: CASSVHRDGEQYF; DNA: TGTGCCAGCAGCGTACACAGGGATGGAGAGCAGTACTTC
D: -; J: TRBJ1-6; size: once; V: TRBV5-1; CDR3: CASSLVPGEGRPLHF; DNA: TGCGCCAGCAGCTTGGTTCCGGGAGAGGGTCGACCCCTCCACTTT
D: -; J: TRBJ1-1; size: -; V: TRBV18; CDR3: CASSPDRREAFF; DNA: TGTGCCAGCTCACCCGACAGGCGTGAAGCTTTCTTT
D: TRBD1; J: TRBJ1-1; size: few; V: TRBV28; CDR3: CASILRGDRGLTEAFF; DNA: TGTGCCAGCATCCTGAGGGGGGACAGGGGGCTAACTGAAGCTTTCTTT
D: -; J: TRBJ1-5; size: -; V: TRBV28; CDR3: CASSLLGQLYSNQPQHF; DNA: TGTGCCAGCAGTTTATTGGGGCAGCTTTATAGCAATCAGCCCCAGCATTTT
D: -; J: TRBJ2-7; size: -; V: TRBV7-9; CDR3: CASSPAVSDRGGQYF; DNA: TGTGCCAGCAGCCCCGCTGTGTCGGACCGAGGGGGGCAGTACTTC
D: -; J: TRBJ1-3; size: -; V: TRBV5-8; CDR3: CASSFTRGNTIYF; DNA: TGTGCCAGCAGCTTTACTCGCGGAAACACCATATATTTT
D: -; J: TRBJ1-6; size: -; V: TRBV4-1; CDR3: CASSPRGAHGSPLHF; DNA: TGCGCCAGCAGCCCACGGGGGGCGCATGGTTCACCCCTCCACTTT
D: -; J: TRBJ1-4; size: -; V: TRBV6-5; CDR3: CASSREVNEKLFF; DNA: TGTGCCAGCTCGCGGGAAGTTAATGAAAAACTGTTTTTT
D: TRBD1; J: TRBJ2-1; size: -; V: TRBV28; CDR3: CASGYRGPTEQFF; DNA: TGTGCCAGCGGTTACAGGGGGCCTACAGAGCAGTTCTTC
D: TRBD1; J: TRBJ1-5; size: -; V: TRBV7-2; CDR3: CASRPTGGNQPQHF; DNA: TGTGCCAGCAGACCGACAGGGGGCAATCAGCCCCAGCATTTT
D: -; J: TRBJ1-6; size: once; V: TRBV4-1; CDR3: CASSPQGSYNSPLHF; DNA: TGCGCCAGCAGCCCACAGGGTTCCTATAATTCACCCCTCCACTTT
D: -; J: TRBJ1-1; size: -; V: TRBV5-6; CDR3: CASSPNPRGNTEAFF; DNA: TGTGCCAGCAGCCCTAACCCCCGGGGGAACACTGAAGCTTTCTTT
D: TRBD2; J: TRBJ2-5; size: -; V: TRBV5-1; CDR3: CASSLAGGVRETQYF; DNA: TGCGCCAGCAGCCTCGCGGGGGGGGTACGAGAGACCCAGTACTTC
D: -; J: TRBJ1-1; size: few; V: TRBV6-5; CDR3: CASSYSRVRATEAFF; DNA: TGTGCCAGCAGTTACTCCCGAGTCCGTGCTACTGAAGCTTTCTTT
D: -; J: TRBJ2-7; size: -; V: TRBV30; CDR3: CAWVDDEQYF; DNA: TGTGCCTGGGTAGATGACGAGCAGTACTTC
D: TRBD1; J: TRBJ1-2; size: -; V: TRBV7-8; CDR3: CASSLAPRGARYGYTF; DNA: TGTGCCAGCAGCTTAGCGCCCAGGGGGGCGAGGTATGGCTACACCTTC
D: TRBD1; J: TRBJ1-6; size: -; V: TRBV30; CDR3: CGTSGTGYNSPLHF; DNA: TGTGGCACTTCCGGGACAGGTTATAATTCACCCCTCCACTTT
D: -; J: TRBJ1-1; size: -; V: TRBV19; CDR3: CASSIFAQGGYTEAFF; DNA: TGTGCCAGTAGTATCTTCGCTCAGGGAGGGTACACTGAAGCTTTCTTT
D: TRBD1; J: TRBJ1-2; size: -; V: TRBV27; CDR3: CASSSQGAGGYTF; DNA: TGTGCCAGCAGTTCACAGGGGGCTGGCGGCTACACCTTC
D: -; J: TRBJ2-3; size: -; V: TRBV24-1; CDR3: CATSDPTVSTDTQYF; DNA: TGTGCCACCAGTGACCCGACAGTCAGCACAGATACGCAGTATTTT
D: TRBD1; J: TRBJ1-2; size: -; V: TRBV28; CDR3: CASRQGTGRSGGYTF; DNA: TGTGCCAGCAGGCAAGGGACAGGGCGATCGGGTGGCTACACCTTC
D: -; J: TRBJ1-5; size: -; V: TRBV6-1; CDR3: CASSDPPGNQPQHF; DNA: TGTGCCAGCAGTGACCCCCCAGGCAATCAGCCCCAGCATTTT
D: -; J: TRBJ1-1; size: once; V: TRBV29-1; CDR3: CSVGVGRGGRITEAFF; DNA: TGCAGCGTTGGGGTGGGGCGCGGTGGACGGATCACTGAAGCTTTCTTT
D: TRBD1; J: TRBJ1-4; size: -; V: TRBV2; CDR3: CARGQGSNEKLFF; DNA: TGTGCCAGGGGACAGGGCTCTAATGAAAAACTGTTTTTT
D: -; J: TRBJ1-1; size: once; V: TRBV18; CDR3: CASSPQGGTEAFF; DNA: TGTGCCAGCTCACCCCAAGGGGGAACTGAAGCTTTCTTT
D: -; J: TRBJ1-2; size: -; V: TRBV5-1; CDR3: CASSVSGTNYGYTF; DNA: TGCGCCAGCAGCGTATCGGGTACTAACTATGGCTACACCTTC
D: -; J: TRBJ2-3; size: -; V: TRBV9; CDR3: CASSVSSGLDTQYF; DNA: TGTGCCAGCAGCGTCTCTTCGGGTCTAGATACGCAGTATTTT
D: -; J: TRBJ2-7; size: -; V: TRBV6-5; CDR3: CASRGLYYEQYF; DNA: TGTGCCAGCCGGGGTCTCTACTACGAGCAGTACTTC
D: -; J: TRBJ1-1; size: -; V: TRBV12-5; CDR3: CASGLGGNTEAFF; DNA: TGTGCTAGTGGCCTGGGAGGTAACACTGAAGCTTTCTTT
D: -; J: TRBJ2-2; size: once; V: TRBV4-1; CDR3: CASSPRGTGELFF; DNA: TGCGCCAGCAGCCCCAGGGGAACCGGGGAGCTGTTTTTT
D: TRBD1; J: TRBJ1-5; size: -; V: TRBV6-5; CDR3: CASPGTGGGNQPQHF; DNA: TGTGCCAGCCCCGGGACAGGGGGCGGCAATCAGCCCCAGCATTTT
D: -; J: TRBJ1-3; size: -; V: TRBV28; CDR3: CASSPPLSAPYSGNTIYF; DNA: TGTGCCAGCAGCCCCCCCCTGAGCGCTCCCTACTCTGGAAACACCATATATTTT
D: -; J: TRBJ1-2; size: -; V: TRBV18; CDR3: CASSPAGKYGYTF; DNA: TGTGCCAGCTCACCAGCGGGGAAATATGGCTACACCTTC
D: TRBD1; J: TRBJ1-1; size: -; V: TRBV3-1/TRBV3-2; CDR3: CASSHTGAAEAFF; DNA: TGTGCCAGCAGCCATACAGGGGCCGCTGAAGCTTTCTTT
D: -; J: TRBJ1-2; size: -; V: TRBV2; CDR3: CASSEGPITSNYGYTF; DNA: TGTGCCAGCAGTGAAGGTCCCATAACATCTAACTATGGCTACACCTTC
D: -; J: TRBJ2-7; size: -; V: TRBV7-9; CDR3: CASSLVVGGPTYEQYF; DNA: TGTGCCAGCAGCTTAGTGGTGGGGGGGCCTACCTACGAGCAGTACTTC
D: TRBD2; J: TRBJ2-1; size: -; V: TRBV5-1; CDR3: CASSLGSAGGPEFF; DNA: TGCGCCAGCAGCTTGGGTTCGGCGGGGGGGCCTGAGTTCTTC